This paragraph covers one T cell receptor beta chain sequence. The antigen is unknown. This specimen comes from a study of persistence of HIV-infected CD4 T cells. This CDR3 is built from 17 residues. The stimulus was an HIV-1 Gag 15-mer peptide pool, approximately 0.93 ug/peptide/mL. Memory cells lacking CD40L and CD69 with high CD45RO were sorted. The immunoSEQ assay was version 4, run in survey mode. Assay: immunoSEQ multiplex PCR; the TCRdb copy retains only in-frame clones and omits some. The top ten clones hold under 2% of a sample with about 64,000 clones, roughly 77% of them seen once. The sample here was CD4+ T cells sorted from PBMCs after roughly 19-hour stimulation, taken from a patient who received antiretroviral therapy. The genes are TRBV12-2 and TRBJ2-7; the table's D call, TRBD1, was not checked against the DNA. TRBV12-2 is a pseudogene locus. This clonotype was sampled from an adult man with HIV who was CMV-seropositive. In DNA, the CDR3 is TGTGCAAGTCGCTATTTGTCCGGGACAGGGGTCCCCTACGAGCAGTACTTC. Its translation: CASRYLSGTGVPYEQYF.